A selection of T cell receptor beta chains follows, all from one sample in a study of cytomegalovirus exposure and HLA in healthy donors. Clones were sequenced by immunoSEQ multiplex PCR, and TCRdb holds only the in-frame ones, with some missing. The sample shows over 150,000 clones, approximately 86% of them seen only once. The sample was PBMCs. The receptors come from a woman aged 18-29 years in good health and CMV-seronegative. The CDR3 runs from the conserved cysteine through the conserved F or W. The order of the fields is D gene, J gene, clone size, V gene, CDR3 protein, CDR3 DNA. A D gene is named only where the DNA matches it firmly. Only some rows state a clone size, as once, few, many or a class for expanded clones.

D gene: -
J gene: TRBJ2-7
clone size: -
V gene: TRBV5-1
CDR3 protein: CASSLALLGPGEQYF
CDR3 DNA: TGCGCCAGCAGCTTAGCCCTACTAGGTCCGGGAGAGCAGTACTTC

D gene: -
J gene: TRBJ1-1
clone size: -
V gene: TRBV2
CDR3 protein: CASRLYPNTEAFF
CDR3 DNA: TGTGCCAGCAGGTTGTATCCGAACACTGAAGCTTTCTTT

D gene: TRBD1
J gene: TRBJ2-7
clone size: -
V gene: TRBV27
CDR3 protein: CASSHTGGSYEQYF
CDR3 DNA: TGTGCCAGCAGTCATACAGGGGGCTCCTACGAGCAGTACTTC

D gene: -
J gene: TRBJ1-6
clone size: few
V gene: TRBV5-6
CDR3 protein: CASSLLRVSSYNSPLHF
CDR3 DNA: TGTGCCAGCAGCTTGCTCCGGGTCAGCTCCTATAATTCACCCCTCCACTTT

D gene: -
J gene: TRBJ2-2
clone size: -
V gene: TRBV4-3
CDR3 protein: CASSQDKDPAAGELFF
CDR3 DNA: TGCGCCAGCAGCCAAGATAAGGATCCTGCGGCTGGGGAGCTGTTTTTT

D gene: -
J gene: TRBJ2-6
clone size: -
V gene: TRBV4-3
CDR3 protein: CASSPNTDSSSGANVLTF
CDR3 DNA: TGCGCCAGCAGCCCGAATACAGACAGTTCCTCTGGGGCCAACGTCCTGACTTTC

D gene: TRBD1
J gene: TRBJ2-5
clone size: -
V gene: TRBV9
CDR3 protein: CASSRTGEETQYF
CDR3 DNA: TGTGCCAGCTCCCGGACAGGGGAAGAGACCCAGTACTTC

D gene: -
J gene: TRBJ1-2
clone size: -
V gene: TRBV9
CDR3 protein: CASSVGANYGYTF
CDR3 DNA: TGTGCCAGCAGCGTAGGAGCTAACTATGGCTACACCTTC

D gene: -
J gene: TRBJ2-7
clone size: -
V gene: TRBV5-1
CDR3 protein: CASSSSSPRDFYEQYF
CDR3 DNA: TGCGCCAGCAGCTCGAGTAGCCCGAGGGACTTCTACGAGCAGTACTTC

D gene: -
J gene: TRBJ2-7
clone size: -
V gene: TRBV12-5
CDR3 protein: CASGLGAEAPYEQYF
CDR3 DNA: TGTGCTAGTGGTTTGGGGGCAGAAGCCCCCTACGAGCAGTACTTC

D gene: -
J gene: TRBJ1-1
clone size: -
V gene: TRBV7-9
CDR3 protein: CATKSRAGGNTEAFF
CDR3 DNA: TGTGCCACCAAGTCAAGAGCGGGAGGGAACACTGAAGCTTTCTTT

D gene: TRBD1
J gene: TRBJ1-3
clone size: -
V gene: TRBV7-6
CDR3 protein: CASSGQGAGGNTIYF
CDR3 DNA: TGTGCCAGCAGCGGACAGGGGGCGGGTGGAAACACCATATATTTT

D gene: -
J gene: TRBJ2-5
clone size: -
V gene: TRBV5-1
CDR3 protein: CASSTGTPIYGTQYF
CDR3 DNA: TGCGCCAGCAGCACCGGGACTCCGATTTATGGGACCCAGTACTTC

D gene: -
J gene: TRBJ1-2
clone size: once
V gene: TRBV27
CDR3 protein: CASSPWTRAYGYTF
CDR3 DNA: TGTGCCAGCAGTCCCTGGACACGCGCGTACGGCTACACCTTC

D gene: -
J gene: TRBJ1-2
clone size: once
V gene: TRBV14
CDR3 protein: CASSQSTGNSGIYGYTF
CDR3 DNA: TGTGCCAGCAGCCAATCAACTGGGAACAGCGGTATTTATGGCTACACCTTC

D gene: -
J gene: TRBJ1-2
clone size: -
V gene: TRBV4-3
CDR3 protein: CASSQTAPLTVYGYTF
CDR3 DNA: TGCGCCAGCAGCCAAACGGCCCCACTTACAGTATATGGCTACACCTTC

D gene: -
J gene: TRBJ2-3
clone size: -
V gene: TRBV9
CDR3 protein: CASSLRVSSTDTQYF
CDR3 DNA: TGTGCCAGCAGCCTGAGGGTTTCTAGCACAGATACGCAGTATTTT

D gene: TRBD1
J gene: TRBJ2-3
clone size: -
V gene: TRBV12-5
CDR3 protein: CASAPRGRGWNNTQYF
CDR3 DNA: TGTGCTAGTGCCCCACGAGGCAGGGGGTGGAATAATACGCAGTATTTT

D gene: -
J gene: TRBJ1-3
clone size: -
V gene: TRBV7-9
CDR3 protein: CASSLFGTGNTIYF
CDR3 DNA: TGTGCCAGCAGCTTATTCGGGACTGGAAACACCATATATTTT

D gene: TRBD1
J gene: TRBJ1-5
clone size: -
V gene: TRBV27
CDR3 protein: CASSKQGVQPQHF
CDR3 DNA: TGTGCCAGCAGTAAACAGGGGGTGCAGCCCCAGCATTTT

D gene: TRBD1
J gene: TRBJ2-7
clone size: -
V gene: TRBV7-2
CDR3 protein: CASSGSGTGEQYF
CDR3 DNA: TGTGCCAGCAGCGGATCCGGGACAGGGGAGCAGTACTTC

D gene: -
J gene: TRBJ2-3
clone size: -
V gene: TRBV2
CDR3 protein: CASSERDIRTDTQYF
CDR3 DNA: TGTGCCAGCAGTGAAAGGGACATCCGCACAGATACGCAGTATTTT

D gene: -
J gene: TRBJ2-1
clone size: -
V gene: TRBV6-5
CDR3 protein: CATSRGFHGEQFF
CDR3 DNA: TGTGCCACAAGTAGAGGATTCCATGGGGAGCAGTTCTTC

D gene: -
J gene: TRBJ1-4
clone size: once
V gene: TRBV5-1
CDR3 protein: CAIPPPLDRTTTNEKLFF
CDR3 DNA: TGCGCCATCCCCCCTCCTCTCGACAGAACTACAACTAATGAAAAACTGTTTTTT

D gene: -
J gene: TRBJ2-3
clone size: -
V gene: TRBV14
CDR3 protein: CASSPTLGIGPDTQYF
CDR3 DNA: TGTGCCAGCAGCCCTACTCTAGGAATCGGCCCAGATACGCAGTATTTT

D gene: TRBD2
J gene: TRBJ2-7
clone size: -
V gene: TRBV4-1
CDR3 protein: CASSQEGTTSTLYEQYF
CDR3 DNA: TGCGCCAGCAGCCAAGAAGGGACTACCTCGACCTTATACGAGCAGTACTTC

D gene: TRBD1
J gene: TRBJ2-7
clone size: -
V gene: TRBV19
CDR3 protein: CASSRGTGVYEQYF
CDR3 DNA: TGTGCCAGTAGTCGAGGGACAGGGGTCTACGAGCAGTACTTC